These T cell receptor beta chains were read from a single sample in a study of blood T cell repertoires in COVID-19. Repertoires were generated with immunoSEQ multiplex PCR, while TCRdb's copy carries only in-frame clones and drops some. The repertoire consists of about 160,000 clones, with more than 70% occurring once and the leading ten covering approximately 2.8%. The sequencing input was peripheral blood. The origin of the receptors is a man aged 60-69 years with acute or convalescent COVID-19. CDR3s include the opening cysteine and the closing phenylalanine or tryptophan. A D gene is named only where the DNA matches it firmly. Size is stated for part of the rows, as once, few or many counts, or as a class when the clone is expanded.

14,TRBV5-1,.,TRBJ2-1,.,CASSLAPDYNEQFF,TGCGCCAGCAGCTTGGCTCCAGATTACAATGAGCAGTTCTTC
16,TRBV7-9,.,TRBJ2-2,TRBD2,CASSSSAGGNTGELFF,TGTGCCAGCAGCTCGTCAGCGGGGGGCAACACCGGGGAGCTGTTTTTT
14,TRBV5-8,.,TRBJ1-2,.,CASSLYGENYGYTF,TGTGCCAGCAGCTTGTATGGAGAAAACTATGGCTACACCTTC
19,TRBV11-2,.,TRBJ1-6,.,CASSSYFALRQAPRSPLHF,TGTGCCAGCAGCTCCTATTTCGCTCTCCGACAGGCCCCTCGTTCACCCCTCCACTTT
14,TRBV18,few,TRBJ1-4,TRBD1,CASSRGQGNEKLFF,TGTGCCAGCTCGAGGGGACAGGGTAACGAAAAACTGTTTTTT
13,TRBV6-5,.,TRBJ2-1,TRBD1,CASRGQNYNEQFF,TGTGCCAGCAGGGGACAGAATTACAATGAGCAGTTCTTC
15,TRBV5-1,.,TRBJ2-3,TRBD2,CASTSGGSRTDTQYF,TGCGCCAGTACTAGCGGGGGAAGCCGTACAGATACGCAGTATTTT
15,TRBV2,.,TRBJ1-2,TRBD1,CASSRDRGRNYGYTF,TGTGCCAGCAGTAGGGACAGGGGGCGCAACTATGGCTACACCTTC
12,TRBV6-5,.,TRBJ1-4,TRBD1,CASRDREEKLFF,TGTGCCAGCCGGGACAGGGAAGAAAAACTGTTTTTT
13,TRBV29-1,once,TRBJ1-1,.,CSTKTGRNTEAFF,TGCAGCACAAAGACAGGACGGAACACTGAAGCTTTCTTT